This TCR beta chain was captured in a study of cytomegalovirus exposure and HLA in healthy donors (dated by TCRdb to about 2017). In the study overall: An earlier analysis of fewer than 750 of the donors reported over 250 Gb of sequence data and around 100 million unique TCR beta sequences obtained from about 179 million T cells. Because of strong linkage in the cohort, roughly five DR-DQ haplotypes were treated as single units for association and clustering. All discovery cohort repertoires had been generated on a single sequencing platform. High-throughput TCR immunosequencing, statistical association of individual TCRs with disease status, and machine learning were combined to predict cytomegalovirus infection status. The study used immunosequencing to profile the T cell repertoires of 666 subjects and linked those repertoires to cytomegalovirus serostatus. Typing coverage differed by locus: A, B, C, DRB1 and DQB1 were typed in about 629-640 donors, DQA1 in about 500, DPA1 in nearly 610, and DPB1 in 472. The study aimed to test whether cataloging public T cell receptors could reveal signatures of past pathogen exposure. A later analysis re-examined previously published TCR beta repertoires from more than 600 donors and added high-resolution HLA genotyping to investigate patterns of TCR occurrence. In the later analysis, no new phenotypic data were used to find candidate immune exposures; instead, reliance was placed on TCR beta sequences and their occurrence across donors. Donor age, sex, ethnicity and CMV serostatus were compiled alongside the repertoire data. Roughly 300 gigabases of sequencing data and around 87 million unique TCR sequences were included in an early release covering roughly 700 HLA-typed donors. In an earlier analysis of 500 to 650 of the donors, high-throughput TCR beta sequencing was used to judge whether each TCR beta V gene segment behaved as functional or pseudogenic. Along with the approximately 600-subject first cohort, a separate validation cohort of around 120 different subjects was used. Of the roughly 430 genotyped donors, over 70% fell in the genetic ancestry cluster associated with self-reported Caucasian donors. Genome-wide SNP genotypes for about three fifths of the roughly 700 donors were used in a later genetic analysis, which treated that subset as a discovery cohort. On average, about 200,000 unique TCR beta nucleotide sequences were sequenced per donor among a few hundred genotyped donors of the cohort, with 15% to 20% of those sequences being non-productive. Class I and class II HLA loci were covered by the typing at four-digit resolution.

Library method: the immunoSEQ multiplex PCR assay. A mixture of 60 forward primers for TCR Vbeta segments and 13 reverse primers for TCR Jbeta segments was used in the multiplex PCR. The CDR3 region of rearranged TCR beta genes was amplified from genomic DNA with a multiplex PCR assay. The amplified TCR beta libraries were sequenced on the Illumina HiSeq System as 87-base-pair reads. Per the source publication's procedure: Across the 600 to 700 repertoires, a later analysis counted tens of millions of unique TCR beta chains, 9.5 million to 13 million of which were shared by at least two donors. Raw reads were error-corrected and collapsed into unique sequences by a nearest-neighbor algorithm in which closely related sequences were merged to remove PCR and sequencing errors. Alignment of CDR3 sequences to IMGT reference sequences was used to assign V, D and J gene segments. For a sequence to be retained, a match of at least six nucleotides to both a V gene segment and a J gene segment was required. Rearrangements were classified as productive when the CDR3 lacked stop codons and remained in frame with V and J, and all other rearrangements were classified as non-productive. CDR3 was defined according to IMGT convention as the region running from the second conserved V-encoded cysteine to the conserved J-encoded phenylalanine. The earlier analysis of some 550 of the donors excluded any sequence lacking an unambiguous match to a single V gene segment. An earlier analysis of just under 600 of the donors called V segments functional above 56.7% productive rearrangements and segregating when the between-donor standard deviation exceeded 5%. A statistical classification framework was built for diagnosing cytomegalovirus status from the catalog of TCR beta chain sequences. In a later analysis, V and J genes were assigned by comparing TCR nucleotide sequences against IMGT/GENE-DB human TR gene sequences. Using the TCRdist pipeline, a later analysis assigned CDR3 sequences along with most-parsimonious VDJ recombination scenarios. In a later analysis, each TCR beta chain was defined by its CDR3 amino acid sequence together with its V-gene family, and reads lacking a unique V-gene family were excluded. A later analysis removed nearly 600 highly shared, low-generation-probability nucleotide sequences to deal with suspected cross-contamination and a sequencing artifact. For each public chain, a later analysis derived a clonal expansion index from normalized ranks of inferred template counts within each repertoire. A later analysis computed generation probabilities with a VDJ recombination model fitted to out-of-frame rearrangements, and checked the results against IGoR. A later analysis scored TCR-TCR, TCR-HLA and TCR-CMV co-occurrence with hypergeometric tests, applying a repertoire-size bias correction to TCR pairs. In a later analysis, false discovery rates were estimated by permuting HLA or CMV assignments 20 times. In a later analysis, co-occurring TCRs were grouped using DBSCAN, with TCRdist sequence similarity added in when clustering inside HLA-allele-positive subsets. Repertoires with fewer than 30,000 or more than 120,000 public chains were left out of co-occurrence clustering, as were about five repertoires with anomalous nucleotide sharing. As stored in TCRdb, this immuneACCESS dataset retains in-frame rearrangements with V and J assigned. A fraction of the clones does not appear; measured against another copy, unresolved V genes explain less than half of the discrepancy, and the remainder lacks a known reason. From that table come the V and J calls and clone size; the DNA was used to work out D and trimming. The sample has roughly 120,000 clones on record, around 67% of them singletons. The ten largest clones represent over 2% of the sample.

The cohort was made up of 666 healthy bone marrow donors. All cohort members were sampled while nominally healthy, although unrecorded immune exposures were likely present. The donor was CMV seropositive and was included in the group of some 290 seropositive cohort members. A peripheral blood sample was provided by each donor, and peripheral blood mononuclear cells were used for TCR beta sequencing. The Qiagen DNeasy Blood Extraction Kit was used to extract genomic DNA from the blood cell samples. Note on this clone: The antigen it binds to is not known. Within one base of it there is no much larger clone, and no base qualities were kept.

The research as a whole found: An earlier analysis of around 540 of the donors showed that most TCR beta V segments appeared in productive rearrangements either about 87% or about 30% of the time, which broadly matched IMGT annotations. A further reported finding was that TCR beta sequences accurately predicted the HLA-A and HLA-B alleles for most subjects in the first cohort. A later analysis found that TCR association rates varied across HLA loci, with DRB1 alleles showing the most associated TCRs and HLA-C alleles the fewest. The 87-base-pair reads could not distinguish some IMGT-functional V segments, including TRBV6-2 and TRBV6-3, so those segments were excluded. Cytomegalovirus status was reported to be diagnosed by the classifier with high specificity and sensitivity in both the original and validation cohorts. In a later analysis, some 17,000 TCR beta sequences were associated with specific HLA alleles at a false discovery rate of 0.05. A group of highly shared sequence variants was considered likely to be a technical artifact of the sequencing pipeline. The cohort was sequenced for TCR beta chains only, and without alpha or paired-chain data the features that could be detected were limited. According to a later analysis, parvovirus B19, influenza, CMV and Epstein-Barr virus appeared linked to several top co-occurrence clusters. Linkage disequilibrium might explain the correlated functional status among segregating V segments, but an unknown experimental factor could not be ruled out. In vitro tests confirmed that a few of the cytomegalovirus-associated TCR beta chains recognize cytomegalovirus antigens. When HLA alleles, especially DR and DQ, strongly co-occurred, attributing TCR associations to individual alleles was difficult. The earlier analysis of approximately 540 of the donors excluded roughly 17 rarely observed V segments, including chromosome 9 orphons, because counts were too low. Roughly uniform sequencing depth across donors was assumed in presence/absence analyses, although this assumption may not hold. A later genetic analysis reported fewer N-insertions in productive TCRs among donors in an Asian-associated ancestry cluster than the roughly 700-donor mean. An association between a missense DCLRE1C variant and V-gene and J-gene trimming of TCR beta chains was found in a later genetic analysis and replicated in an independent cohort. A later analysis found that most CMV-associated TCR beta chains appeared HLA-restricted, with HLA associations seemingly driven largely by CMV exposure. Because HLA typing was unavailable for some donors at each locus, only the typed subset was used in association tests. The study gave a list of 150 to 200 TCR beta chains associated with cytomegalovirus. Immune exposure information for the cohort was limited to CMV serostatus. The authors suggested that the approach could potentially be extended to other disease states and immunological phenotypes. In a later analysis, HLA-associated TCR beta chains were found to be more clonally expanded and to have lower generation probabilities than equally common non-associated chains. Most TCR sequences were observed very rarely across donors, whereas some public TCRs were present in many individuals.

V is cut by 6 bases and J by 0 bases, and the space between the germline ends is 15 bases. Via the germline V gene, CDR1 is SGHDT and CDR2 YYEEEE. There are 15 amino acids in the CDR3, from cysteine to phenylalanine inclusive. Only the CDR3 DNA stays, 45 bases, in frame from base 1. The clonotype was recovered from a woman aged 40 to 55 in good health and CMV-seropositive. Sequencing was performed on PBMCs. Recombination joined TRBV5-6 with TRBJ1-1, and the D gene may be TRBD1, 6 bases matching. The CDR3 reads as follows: CASTPPGHMNTEAFF. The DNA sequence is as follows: TGTGCCAGCACCCCACCGGGACATATGAACACTGAAGCTTTCTTT.